This passage covers 2 T cell receptor beta chains from one sample sequenced in a study of blood T cell repertoires in COVID-19. Sequencing used immunoSEQ multiplex PCR; TCRdb keeps in-frame clones, though not all of them. This table holds a few hundred thousand clones, about 90% found once. The specimen sequenced was peripheral blood. The receptors shown here come from a woman aged 45-65 years who had recovered from COVID-19.

The chain employs TRBV7-2 and TRBJ2-7; TRBD1 agrees at 11 bases. Trimming took 1 base from V and 6 from J; bases not matched to a gene: 5. The CDR3 length is 15 residues. Germline CDR1 reads SGHTA; CDR2 reads FQGNSA. CDR3 bases: TGTGCCAGCAGCTTAGGAGGACAGGGGGCGGGCGAGCAGTACTTC. Amino acid sequence: CASSLGGQGAGEQYF.

In DNA form, the CDR3 reads TGTGCCAGCAGTTCCCAGACTAGCGGAGGCACAGATACGCAGTATTTT. Translating it yields CASSSQTSGGTDTQYF. V is TRBV28 and J is TRBJ2-3; 9 nucleotides agree with TRBD2. There are 16 residues in the CDR3. CDR1 MDHEN and CDR2 SYDVKM come from the germline V gene. J lost 1 base, V lost 4 bases, and 6 bases had no gene match.